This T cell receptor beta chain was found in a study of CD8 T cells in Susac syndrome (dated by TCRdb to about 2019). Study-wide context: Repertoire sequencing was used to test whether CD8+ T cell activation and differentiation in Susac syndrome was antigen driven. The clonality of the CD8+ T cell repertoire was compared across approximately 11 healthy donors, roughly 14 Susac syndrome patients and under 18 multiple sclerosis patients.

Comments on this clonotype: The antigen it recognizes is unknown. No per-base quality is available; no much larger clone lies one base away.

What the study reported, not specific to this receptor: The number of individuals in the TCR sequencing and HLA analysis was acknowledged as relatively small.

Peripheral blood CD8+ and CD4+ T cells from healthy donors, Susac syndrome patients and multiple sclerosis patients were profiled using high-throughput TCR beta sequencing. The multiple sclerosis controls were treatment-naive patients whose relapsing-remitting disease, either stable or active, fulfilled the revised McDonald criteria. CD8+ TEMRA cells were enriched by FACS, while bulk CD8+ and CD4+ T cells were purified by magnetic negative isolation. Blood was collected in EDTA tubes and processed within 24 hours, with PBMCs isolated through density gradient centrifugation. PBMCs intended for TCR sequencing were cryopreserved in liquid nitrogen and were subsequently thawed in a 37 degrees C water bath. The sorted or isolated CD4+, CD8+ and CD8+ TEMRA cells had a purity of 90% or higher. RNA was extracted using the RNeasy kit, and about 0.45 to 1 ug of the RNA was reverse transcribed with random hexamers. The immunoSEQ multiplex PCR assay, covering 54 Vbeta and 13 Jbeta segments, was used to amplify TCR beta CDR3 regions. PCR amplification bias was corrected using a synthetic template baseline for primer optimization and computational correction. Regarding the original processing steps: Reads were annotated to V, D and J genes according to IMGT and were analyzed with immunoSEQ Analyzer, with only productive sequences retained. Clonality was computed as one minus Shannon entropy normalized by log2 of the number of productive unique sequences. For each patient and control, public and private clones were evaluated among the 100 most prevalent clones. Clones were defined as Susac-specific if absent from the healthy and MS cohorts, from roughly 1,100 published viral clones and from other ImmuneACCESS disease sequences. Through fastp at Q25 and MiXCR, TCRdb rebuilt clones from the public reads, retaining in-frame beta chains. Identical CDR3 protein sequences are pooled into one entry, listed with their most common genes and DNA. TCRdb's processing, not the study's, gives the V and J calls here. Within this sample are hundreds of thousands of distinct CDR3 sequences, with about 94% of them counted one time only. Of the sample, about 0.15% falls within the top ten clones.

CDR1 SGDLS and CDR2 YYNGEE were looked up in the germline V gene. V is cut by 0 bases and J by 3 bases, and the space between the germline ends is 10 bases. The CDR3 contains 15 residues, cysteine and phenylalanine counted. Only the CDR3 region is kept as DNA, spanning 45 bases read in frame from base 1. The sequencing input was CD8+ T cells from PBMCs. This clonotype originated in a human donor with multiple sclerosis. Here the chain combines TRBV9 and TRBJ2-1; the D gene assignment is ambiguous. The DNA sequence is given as TGTGCCAGCAGCGTAGGAGGTTCTCACTACAATGAGCAGTTCTTC. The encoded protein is CASSVGGSHYNEQFF.